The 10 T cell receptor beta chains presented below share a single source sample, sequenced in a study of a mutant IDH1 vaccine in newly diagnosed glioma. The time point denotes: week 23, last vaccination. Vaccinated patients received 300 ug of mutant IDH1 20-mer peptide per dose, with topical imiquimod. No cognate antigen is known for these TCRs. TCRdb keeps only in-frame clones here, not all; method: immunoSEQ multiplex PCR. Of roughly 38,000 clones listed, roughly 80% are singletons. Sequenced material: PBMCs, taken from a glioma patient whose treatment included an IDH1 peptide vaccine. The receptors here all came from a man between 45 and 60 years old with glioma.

The DNA for the CDR3 is TGCGCCAGCAGCCAAGATGACAGGGGGCTGGGGACCCAGTACTTC. Amino acids: CASSQDDRGLGTQYF. V and J are TRBV4-1 and TRBJ2-5; 10 positions agree with TRBD1. Trimming at V came to 0 bases and at J to 7 bases, leaving 5 bases not matched to a gene. The CDR3 is 15 amino acids. Germline CDR1 reads MGHRA; CDR2 reads YSYEKL.

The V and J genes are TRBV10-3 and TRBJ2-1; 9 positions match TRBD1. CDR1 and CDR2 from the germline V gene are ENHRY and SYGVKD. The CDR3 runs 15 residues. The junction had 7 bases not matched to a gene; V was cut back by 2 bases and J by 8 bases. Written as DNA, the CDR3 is TGTGCCATCAGTGAGACCGGGACAGGGAGCCATGAGCAGTTCTTC. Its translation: CAISETGTGSHEQFF.

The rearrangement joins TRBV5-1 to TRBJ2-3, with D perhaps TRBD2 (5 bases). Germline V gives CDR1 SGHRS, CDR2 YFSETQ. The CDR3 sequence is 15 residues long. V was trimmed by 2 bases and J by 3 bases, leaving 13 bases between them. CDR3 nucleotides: TGCGCCAGCAGCTTACCCGTGGGAGAAACAGATACGCAGTATTTT. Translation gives CASSLPVGETDTQYF.

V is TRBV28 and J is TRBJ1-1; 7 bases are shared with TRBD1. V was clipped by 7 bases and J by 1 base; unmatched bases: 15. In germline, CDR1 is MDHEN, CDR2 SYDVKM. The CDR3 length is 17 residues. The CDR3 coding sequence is TGTGCCAGCATCCCACGAGAGGCCGGGACAGAGAACACTGAAGCTTTCTTT. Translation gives CASIPREAGTENTEAFF.

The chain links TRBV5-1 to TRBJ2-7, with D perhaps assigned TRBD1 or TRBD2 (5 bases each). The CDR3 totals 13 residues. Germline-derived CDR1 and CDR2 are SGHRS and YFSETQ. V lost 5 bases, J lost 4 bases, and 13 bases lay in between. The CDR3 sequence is CASSPGTIYEQYF. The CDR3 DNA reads TGCGCCAGCAGTCCCGGGACGATATACGAGCAGTACTTC.

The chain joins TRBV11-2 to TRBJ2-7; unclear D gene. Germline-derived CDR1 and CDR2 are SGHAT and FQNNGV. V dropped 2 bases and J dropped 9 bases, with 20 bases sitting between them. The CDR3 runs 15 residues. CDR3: CASSLSRTRLLGQYF. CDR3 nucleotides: TGTGCCAGCAGCTTAAGTAGGACGCGCCTCCTCGGGCAGTACTTC.

CDR3 residues: CASSLLGQGGTGELFF. The CDR3 DNA is TGTGCCAGCAGCCTCCTAGGGCAGGGCGGGACCGGGGAGCTGTTTTTT. The gene calls are TRBV14 and TRBJ2-2; D tentatively fits TRBD1 or TRBD2 (5 bases each). With 4 bases removed from V and 5 bases from J, the gap between germline ends came to 17 bases. The CDR3 has 16 residues. CDR1 is SGHDN and CDR2 is FVKESK in the germline V gene.

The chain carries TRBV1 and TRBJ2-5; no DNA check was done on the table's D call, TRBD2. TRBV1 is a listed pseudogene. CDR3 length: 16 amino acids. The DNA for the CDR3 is TGCACCAGCAGCCAAGATCAAGCGGGGGGTCGAGAGACCCAGTACTTC. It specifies CTSSQDQAGGRETQYF.

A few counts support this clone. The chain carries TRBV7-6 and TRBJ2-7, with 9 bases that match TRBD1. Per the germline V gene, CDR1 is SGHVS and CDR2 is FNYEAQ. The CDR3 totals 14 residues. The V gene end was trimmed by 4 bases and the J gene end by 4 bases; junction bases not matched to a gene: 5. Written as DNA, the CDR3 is TGTGCCAGCAGCTCGTCGACAGGGGGATACGAGCAGTACTTC. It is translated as CASSSSTGGYEQYF.

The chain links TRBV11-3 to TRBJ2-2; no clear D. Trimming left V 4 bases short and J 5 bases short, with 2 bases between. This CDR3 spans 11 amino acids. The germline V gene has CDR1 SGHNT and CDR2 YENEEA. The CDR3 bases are TGTGCCAGCAGCTCTACCGGGGAGCTGTTTTTT. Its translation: CASSSTGELFF.